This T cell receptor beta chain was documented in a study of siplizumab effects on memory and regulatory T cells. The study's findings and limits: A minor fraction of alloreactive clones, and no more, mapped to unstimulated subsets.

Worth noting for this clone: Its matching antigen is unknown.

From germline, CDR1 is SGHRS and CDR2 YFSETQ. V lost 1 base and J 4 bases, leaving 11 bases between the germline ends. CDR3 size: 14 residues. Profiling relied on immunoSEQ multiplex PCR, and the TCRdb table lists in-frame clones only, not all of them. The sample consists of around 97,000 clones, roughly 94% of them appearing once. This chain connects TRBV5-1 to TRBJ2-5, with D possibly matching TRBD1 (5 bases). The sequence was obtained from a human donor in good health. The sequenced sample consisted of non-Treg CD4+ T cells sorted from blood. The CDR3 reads CASSLTTVGETQYF. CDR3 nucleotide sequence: TGCGCCAGCAGCTTGACGACAGTTGGAGAGACCCAGTACTTC.